The present TCR beta chain was sequenced within a study of blood T cell repertoires in COVID-19. The CDR3 is made up of 15 amino acids. Deletions cut 1 base from V and 0 bases from J, with 10 bases between. Germline V gene data show CDR1 as SQVTM and CDR2 as ANQGSEA. Method: immunoSEQ multiplex PCR; TCRdb's copy keeps in-frame clones and lacks some. Among a few hundred thousand clones listed, more than 75% were seen once. Living in 20 to 30 US areas, the participants were between roughly 18 and 95 years of age. Sequenced: PBMCs or T cells enriched from blood (not recorded which). The chain is built from TRBV29-1 and TRBJ2-1, with D perhaps TRBD2 (6 bases). This clonotype was obtained from a man under 40 who had recovered from COVID-19. The CDR3 protein is CSVEGGGSSYNEQFF. In nucleotides, the CDR3 is TGCAGCGTTGAAGGCGGAGGGAGCTCCTACAATGAGCAGTTCTTC.